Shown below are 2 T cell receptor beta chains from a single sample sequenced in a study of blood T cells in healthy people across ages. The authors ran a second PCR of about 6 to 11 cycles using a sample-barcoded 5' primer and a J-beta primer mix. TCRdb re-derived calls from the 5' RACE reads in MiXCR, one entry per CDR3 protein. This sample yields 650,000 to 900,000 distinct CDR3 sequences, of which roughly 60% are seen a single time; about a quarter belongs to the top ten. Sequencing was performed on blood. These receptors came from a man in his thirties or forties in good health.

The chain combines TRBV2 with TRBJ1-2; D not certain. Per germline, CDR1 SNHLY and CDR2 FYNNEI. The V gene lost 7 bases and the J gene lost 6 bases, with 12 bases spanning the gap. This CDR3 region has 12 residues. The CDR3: CASKREDDGYTF. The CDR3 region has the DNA TGTGCCAGCAAGCGGGAGGACGATGGCTACACCTTC.

CDR3 protein: CASRSPGTGRGAYEQYF. Here the CDR3 DNA reads TGTGCCAGCAGGTCACCCGGGACAGGGCGGGGAGCCTACGAGCAGTACTTC. This rearrangement joins TRBV25-1 to TRBJ2-4; 9 positions match TRBD1. The better agreement between TRBJ2-7 and the DNA end casts doubt on the J call. The CDR3 covers 17 residues. The germline CDR1 and CDR2 sequences are MGHDK and SYGVNS.